Each of the 19 T cell receptor beta chains below was sequenced from the same sample in a study. TCRdb re-called the 5' RACE reads with MiXCR, one entry per CDR3 protein. The sample consists of 35,000 to 50,000 distinct CDR3 sequences, roughly 21% of them appearing once. Cells sorted as Tregs were CD4+, CD25+ and CD127-/low. Sample: Tregs sorted from blood. These receptors were obtained from a female donor with breast cancer.

This clonotype was seen a few times. As DNA, the CDR3 is TGTGCCAGCAGTGAAGGACTAGCGGGAGCCGGGGAGCTGTTTTTT. Translated, it gives CASSEGLAGAGELFF. The chain employs TRBV6-1 and TRBJ2-2, with 12 bases fitting TRBD2. This CDR3 is 15 amino acids long. Germline values: CDR1 MNHNS, CDR2 SASEGT. The V and J ends lost 1 base and 6 bases, in that order; junction bases with no gene match: 0.

This clonotype occurred many times. The CDR3 coding sequence is TGTGCCAGCAGCTCCCCTCGACATAGCTCCTACAATGAGCAGTTCTTC. Translation: CASSSPRHSSYNEQFF. The V call is TRBV7-2, the J call TRBJ2-1; D uncertain. The germline gives CDR1 SGHTA, CDR2 FQGNSA. V was trimmed by 4 bases and J by 0 bases, leaving 13 bases between them. The CDR3 is 16 amino acids. Full variable domain (rest looked up from reference TRBV7-2 and TRBJ2-1): GAGVSQSPSNKVTEKGKDVELRCDPISGHTALYWYRQSLGQGLEFLIYFQGNSAPDKSGLPSDRFSAERTGGSVSTLTIQRTQQEDSAVYLCASSSPRHSSYNEQFFGPGTRLTVL.

V is TRBV28 and J is TRBJ2-4; D is unresolved. The CDR3 runs to 11 residues. V lost 0 bases and J 12 bases, leaving 6 bases between the germline ends. The V gene's germline CDR1 is MDHEN and CDR2 SYDVKM. The CDR3 region has the DNA TGTGCCAGCAGTTTATGGGGTGCTCAGTACTTC. Its translation is CASSLWGAQYF.

This clonotype appeared many times. This rearrangement joins TRBV20-1 to TRBJ2-7; perhaps D is TRBD1 or TRBD2 (5 bases each). This CDR3 is built from 14 residues. Trimming left V 3 bases short and J 2 bases short, with 14 bases between. Germline CDR1 reads DFQATT; CDR2 reads SNEGSKA (reference sequence). CDR3 protein: CSARHRDGPYEQYF. In DNA, the CDR3 is TGCAGTGCTAGGCACCGGGACGGACCCTACGAGCAGTACTTC.

This clonotype was seen more than once but under ten times. This chain links TRBV28 with TRBJ1-1; D possibly corresponds to TRBD1 (6 bases). This CDR3 contains 11 residues. Per germline, CDR1 MDHEN and CDR2 SYDVKM. Trimming left V 7 bases short and J 11 bases short, with 14 bases between. DNA of the CDR3: TGTGCCAGCACCACCGGAGGGGGGGCTTTCTTT. Protein product: CASTTGGGAFF.

There are a few counts of this clonotype. The chain carries TRBV11-2 and TRBJ2-4, with a tentative D call TRBD2 (6 bases). The CDR3 length is 17 residues. Trimming pared 3 bases from V and 0 bases from J, leaving 15 bases between. CDR1 is SGHAT, CDR2 FQNNGV, per germline. The CDR3 region is CASSFTGLAIAKNIQYF. For the CDR3, the DNA is TGTGCCAGCAGCTTTACGGGTCTAGCGATAGCCAAAAACATTCAGTACTTC.

In this sample, this clonotype turned up a few times. This sequence joins TRBV27 and TRBJ2-2, with D hard to call. The CDR3 extends over 15 amino acids. The V end was cut by 2 bases, the J end by 6 bases, with 13 bases between. In germline, CDR1 is MNHEY, CDR2 SMNVEV (reference sequence). The CDR3 region has the DNA TGTGCCAGCAGTTTAGGGTTTAGTGCTTCCGGGGAGCTGTTTTTT. It yields the protein CASSLGFSASGELFF.

This clonotype appeared a few times. J is TRBJ2-1 and V is TRBV7-9; TRBD2 might be the D (7 bases). The length of the CDR3 is 13 residues. In germline, CDR1 is SEHNR, CDR2 FQNEAQ (reference sequence). V was trimmed by 5 bases and J by 5 bases, leaving 10 bases between them. The CDR3 DNA follows: TGTGCCAGCAGCCCGGGGGGCAACAATGAGCAGTTCTTC. Its translation: CASSPGGNNEQFF.

Worth noting for this clonotype: A much larger clone sits a single nucleotide away, making a read error possible. V usage is TRBV7-9 and J usage is TRBJ2-1; D remains ambiguous. V lost 5 bases and J lost 9, with 11 bases in between. Germline CDR1 and CDR2: SEHNR and FQNEAQ (reference sequence). The CDR3 is 12 amino acids. CDR3 DNA: TGTGCCAGCAGCCAAGTTAGTGGTGAGCAGTTCTTC. It yields the protein CASSQVSGEQFF.

This chain uses TRBV6-1 with TRBJ2-4; possible D gene TRBD2, 6 bases. Trimming took off 3 bases at V and 5 bases at J, with 17 bases between the two ends. Germline-derived CDR1 and CDR2 are MNHNS and SASEGT. CDR3 length: 16 amino acids. CDR3 sequence reads: CASSEALSGRENIQYF. CDR3 DNA sequence: TGTGCCAGCAGTGAGGCGCTGTCCGGGAGAGAAAACATTCAGTACTTC.

The J gene is TRBJ2-1, the V gene TRBV7-8; 10 nucleotides line up with TRBD2. With V trimmed by 5 bases and J by 4 bases, 5 bases remained unmatched. The CDR3 contains 15 residues. Germline V lookup: CDR1 SGHVS, CDR2 FQNEAQ. DNA for the CDR3: TGTGCCAGCAGCCCGCAGCGGGAGGGTTACAATGAGCAGTTCTTC. This sequence encodes CASSPQREGYNEQFF.

This clonotype was seen repeatedly, ten times or more. The genes are TRBV7-9 and TRBJ1-1; D is undetermined. The germline V gene has CDR1 SEHNR and CDR2 FQNEAQ (reference sequence). Trimming removed 4 bases at V and 3 bases at J, with 12 bases between. The CDR3 covers 14 residues. In nucleotides, the CDR3 is TGTGCCAGCAGCTCCCCCATGCATGACACTGAAGCTTTCTTT. This gives the protein CASSSPMHDTEAFF.

This clonotype was counted ten times or more. V is TRBV4-1 and J is TRBJ2-1; D remains ambiguous. The CDR3 covers 11 residues. Germline CDR1 is MGHRA and CDR2 is YSYEKL. V lost 0 bases and J lost 9, with 3 bases in between. The CDR3 region has the DNA TGCGCCAGCAGCCAAGACCTTGAGCAGTTCTTC. Protein: CASSQDLEQFF.

At least ten counts were recorded for this clonotype. V is TRBV29-1 and J is TRBJ2-1; the match to TRBD1 covers 7 bases. This CDR3 has 14 amino acids. V was clipped by 0 bases and J by 8 bases; unmatched bases: 7. Germline assignment: CDR1 SQVTM and CDR2 ANQGSEA. CDR3 in amino acids: CSVEDLKGTDEQFF. The CDR3 nucleotides are TGCAGCGTTGAAGATTTAAAGGGGACAGATGAGCAGTTCTTC.

This clonotype was seen a handful of times. The rearrangement uses TRBV12-3 or TRBV12-4 and TRBJ1-1; D is perhaps TRBD1 (5 bases). Trimming took 5 bases from V and 1 from J, leaving 20 bases between them. CDR3 length: 17 residues. CDR3 in DNA: TGTGCCAGCAGTAAAGTCCCCGATCGACAGTCGAACACTGAAGCTTTCTTT. This sequence encodes CASSKVPDRQSNTEAFF.

The chain is built from TRBV12-3 or TRBV12-4 and TRBJ2-4; D not certain. V gave up 6 bases and J gave up 6 bases, with 12 bases separating them. This CDR3 is built from 13 residues. This CDR3 is CASSRIEVNIQYF. In DNA, the CDR3 is TGTGCCAGCAGCCGCATTGAAGTAAACATTCAGTACTTC.

With regard to this clonotype: One end of the junction varies from germline; a read error may be responsible. The chain carries TRBV2 and TRBJ1-5; D gene unclear. This CDR3 region has 13 residues. CDR1 is SNHLY, CDR2 FYNNEI, per germline. DNA for the CDR3: TGTGCCGGCAGCGCTAGGGAAGATCAGCCCCAGCATTTT. This encodes CAGSAREDQPQHF.

To note about this clonotype: This clone may be a read error of a much larger clone one base away. V gene TRBV13 combines with J gene TRBJ2-7; D gene uncertain. Germline V lookup: CDR1 PRHDT, CDR2 FYEKMQ (reference sequence). CDR3 length equals 15 residues. Between the trimmed V and J ends, which lost 1 base and 2 bases, there was a span of 12 bases. For the CDR3, the DNA is TGTGCCAGCAGCTTAGACCAGGCCTCTACCTACGAGCAGTACTTC. Residues: CASSLDQASTYEQYF.

The sample holds one count of this clonotype. It may be a read error: a sequence one base away is much more abundant. This chain connects TRBV20-1 to TRBJ2-3, with unresolved D. The J call may be mistaken, given a closer DNA end match to TRBJ1-5. In germline, CDR1 is DFQATT, CDR2 SNEGSKA (reference sequence). The CDR3 sequence is 15 residues long. CDR3 nucleotide sequence: TGCAGTGCCGAGGCCCGGGCTAGCGGGCCAGATACGCAGCATTTT. Translation gives CSAEARASGPDTQHF.